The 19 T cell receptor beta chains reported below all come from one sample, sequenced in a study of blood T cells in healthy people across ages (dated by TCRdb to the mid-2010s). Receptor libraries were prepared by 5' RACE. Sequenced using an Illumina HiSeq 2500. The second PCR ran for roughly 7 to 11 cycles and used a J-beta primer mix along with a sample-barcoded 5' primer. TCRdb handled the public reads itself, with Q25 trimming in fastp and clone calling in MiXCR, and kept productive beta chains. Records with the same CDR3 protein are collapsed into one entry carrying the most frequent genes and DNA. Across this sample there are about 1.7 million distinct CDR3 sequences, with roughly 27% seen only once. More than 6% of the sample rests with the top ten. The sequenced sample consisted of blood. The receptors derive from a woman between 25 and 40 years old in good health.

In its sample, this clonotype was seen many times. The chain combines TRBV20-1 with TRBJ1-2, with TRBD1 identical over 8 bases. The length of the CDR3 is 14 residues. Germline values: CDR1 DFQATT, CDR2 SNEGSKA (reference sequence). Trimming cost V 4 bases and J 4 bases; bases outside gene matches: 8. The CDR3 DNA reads TGCAGTGCTACGCCAACAGGGGGGGGCTATGGCTACACCTTC. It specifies CSATPTGGGYGYTF.

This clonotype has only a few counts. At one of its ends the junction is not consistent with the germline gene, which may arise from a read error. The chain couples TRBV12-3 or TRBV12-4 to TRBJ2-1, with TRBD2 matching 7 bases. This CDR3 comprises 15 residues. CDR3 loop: CASSPLTSWYNDQFF. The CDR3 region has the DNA TGTGCCAGCAGTCCCTTGACTAGCTGGTACAATGATCAGTTCTTC.

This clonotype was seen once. CDR3: CASSPPGLRLYGYTF. The CDR3 nucleotides are TGTGCCAGCAGCCCCCCCGGGTTAAGGCTCTATGGCTACACCTTC. The J gene is TRBJ1-2, the V gene TRBV21-1; TRBD1, as called in the table, went unchecked against the DNA. TRBV21-1 corresponds to a pseudogene. The CDR3 runs 15 residues.

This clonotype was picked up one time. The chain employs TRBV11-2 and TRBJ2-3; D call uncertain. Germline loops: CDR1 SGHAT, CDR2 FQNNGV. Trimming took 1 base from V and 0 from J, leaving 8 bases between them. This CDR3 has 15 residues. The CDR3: CASSLGPSSTDTQYF. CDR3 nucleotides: TGTGCCAGCAGCTTAGGGCCCTCTAGCACAGATACGCAGTATTTT.

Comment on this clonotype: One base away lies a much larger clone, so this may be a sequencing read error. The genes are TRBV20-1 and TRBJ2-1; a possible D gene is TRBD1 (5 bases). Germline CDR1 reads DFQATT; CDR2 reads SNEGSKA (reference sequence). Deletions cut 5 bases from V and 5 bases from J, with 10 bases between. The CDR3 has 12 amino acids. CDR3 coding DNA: TGCAGTGCTGGCCCGGACAACAATGAGCAGTTCTTC. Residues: CSAGPDNNEQFF.

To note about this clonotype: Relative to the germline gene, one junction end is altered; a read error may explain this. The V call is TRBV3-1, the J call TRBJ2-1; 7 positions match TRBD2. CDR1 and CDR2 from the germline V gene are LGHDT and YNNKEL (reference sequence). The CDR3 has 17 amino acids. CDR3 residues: CTSSQEGTGGSYNEQFF. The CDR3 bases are TGTACCAGCAGCCAAGAGGGAACGGGGGGTTCATACAATGAGCAGTTCTTC.

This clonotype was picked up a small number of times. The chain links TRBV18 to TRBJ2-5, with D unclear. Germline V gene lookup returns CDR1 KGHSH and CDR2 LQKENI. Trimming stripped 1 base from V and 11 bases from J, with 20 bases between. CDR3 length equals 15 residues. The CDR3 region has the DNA TGTGCCAGCTCACCACGGACCCGAGATCACAATGAGCAGTACTTC. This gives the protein CASSPRTRDHNEQYF.

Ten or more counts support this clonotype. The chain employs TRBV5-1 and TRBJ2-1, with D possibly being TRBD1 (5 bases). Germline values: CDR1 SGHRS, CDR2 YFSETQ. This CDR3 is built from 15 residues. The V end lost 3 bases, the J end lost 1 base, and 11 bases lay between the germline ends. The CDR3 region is CASSYGQGSYNEQFF. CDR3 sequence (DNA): TGCGCCAGCAGCTACGGGCAGGGTTCCTACAATGAGCAGTTCTTC.

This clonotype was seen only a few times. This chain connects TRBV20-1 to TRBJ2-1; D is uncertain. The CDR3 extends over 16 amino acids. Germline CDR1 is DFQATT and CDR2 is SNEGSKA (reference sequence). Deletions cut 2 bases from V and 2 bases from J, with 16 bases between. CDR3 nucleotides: TGCAGTGCTAGACGCTTTGGGGTGCTCACCTACAATGAGCAGTTCTTC. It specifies CSARRFGVLTYNEQFF.

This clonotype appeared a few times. The CDR3 here is CASSPPGPNLEQFF. In DNA form, the CDR3 reads TGTGCCAGCAGCCCACCGGGGCCAAATCTCGAGCAGTTCTTC. The gene calls are TRBV7-9 and TRBJ2-1; D tentatively fits TRBD1 or TRBD2 (5 bases each). Germline values: CDR1 SEHNR, CDR2 FQNEAQ (reference sequence). With 5 bases removed from V and 10 bases from J, the gap between germline ends came to 18 bases. The CDR3 has 14 residues.

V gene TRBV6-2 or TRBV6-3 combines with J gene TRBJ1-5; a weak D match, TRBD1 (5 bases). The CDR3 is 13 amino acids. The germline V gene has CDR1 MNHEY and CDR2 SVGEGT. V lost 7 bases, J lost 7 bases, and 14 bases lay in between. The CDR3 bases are TGTGCCAGCACTCGGGGGGGGAGGCAGCCCCAGCATTTT. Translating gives CASTRGGRQPQHF.

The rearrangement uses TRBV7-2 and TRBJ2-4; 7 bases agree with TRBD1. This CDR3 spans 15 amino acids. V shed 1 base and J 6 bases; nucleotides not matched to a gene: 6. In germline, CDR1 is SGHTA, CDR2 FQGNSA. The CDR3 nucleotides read TGTGCCAGCAGCTTAGAAGGGGGCGCAGGAAACATTCAGTACTTC. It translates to CASSLEGGAGNIQYF.

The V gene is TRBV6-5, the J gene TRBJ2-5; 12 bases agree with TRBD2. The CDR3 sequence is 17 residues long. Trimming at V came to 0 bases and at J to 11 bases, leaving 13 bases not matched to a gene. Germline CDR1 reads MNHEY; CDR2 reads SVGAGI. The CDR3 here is CASSYSTGLAGGRRQYF. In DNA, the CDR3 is TGTGCCAGCAGTTACTCGACAGGCCTAGCGGGAGGGCGAAGGCAGTACTTC.

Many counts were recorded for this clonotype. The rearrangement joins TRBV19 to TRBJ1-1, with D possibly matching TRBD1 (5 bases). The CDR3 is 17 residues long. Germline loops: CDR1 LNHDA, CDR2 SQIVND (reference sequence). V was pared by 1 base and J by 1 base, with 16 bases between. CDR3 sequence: CASSIARQGGKNTEAFF. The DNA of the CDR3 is TGTGCCAGTAGTATAGCCCGGCAGGGAGGGAAGAACACTGAAGCTTTCTTT. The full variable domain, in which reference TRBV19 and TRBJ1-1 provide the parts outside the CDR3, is DGGITQSPKYLFRKEGQNVTLSCEQNLNHDAMYWYRQDPGQGLRLIYYSQIVNDFQKGDIAEGYSVSREKKESFPLTVTSAQKNPTAFYLCASSIARQGGKNTEAFFGQGTRLTVV.

The CDR3 reads CASSWGDSGNTIYF. The CDR3 DNA sequence: TGCGCCAGCAGCTGGGGGGACTCTGGAAACACCATATATTTT. The rearrangement joins TRBV5-1 to TRBJ1-3; a possible D gene is TRBD1 (5 bases). The CDR3 has 14 residues. V lost 3 bases, J lost 0 bases, and 7 bases lay in between. The V gene's germline CDR1 is SGHRS and CDR2 YFSETQ.

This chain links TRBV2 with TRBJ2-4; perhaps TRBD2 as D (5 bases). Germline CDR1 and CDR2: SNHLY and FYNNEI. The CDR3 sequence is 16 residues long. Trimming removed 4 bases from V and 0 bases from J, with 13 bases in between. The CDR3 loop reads CASSVQRAQAKNIQYF. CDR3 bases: TGTGCCAGCAGTGTGCAGAGGGCACAAGCCAAAAACATTCAGTACTTC.

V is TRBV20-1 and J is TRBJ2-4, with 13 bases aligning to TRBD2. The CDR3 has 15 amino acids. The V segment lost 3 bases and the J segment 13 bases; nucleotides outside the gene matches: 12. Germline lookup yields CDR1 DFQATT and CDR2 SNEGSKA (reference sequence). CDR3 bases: TGCAGTGCTAGGGAGACTAGCGGGGGGCTTAATGAGCAGTACTTC. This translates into CSARETSGGLNEQYF.

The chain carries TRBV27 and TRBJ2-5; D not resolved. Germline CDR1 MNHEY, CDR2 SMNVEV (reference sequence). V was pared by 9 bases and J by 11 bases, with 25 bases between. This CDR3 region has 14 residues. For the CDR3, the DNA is TGTGCCAGTTGGCGTGGGCAGCCCCCAGTGAAGCAGTACTTC. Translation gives CASWRGQPPVKQYF.

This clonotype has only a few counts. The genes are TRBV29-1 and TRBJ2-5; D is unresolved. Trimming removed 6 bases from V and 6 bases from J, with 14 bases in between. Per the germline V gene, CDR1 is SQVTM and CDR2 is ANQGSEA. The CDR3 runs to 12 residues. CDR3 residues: CSVLKDRKTQYF. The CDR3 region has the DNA TGCAGCGTCCTGAAGGACCGGAAGACCCAGTACTTC.